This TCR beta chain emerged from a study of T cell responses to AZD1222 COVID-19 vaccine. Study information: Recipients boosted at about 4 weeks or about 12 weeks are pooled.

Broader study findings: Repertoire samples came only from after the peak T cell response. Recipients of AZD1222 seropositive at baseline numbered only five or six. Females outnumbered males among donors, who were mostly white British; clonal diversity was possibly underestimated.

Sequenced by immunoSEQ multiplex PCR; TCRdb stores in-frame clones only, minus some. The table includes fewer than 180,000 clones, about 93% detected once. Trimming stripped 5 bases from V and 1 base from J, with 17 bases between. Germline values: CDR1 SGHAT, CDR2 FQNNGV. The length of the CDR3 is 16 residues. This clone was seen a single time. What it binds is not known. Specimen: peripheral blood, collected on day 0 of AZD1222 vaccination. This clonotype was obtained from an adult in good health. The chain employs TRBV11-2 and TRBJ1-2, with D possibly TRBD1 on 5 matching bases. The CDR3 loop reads CASSPLRTPVNYGYTF. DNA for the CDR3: TGTGCCAGCAGCCCCCTCCGGACACCAGTTAACTATGGCTACACCTTC.